Given below is one T cell receptor beta chain in context. What this receptor recognizes is not known. No qualities accompany the bases; no much larger clone lies one base away. Each collaborating institution followed its own protocols to collect whole blood in K2EDTA tubes. For TCRbeta analysis, collaborators shipped samples as frozen whole blood, isolated PBMCs, or DNA extracted from either of those sample types. Taken from the germline V gene, the CDR1 and CDR2 loops are MDHEN and SYDVKM. V is shortened by 6 bases, J by 2 bases, and the region joining them spans 11 bases. Its CDR3 holds 15 amino acids, cysteine through phenylalanine. Only the CDR3 DNA is retained, 45 bases long and in frame from the first base. TCRbeta CDR3 regions were amplified from genomic DNA by means of the immunoSEQ Assay, a bias-controlled multiplex PCR. Concerning the study's data processing: Within the assay, amplification of reference gene primers was used to estimate how many nucleated cells each sample contained. To quantify the absolute abundance of each unique TCRbeta CDR3 rearrangement, sequence reads were collapsed and filtered. For each sample, productive Simpson clonality was calculated as the square root of Simpson's diversity index across productive rearrangements. The immuneACCESS repertoire file appears here via TCRdb, limited to in-frame rearrangements. These files lack a portion of the clones; in checked studies, under half of the deficit traces to unresolved V genes, and the cause of the others is not known. That table furnishes V, J and clone size, whereas the DNA furnished D and trimming. This sample comprises about 59,000 clones, 70% to 85% of them detected only once. In total, the top ten clones hold approximately 12% of the sample.

The data derive from a study of blood T cell repertoires in COVID-19 (dated by TCRdb to the early 2020s). About the study as a whole: Samples from collaborators originated in the United States, Italy and Spain and spanned both the acute and convalescent phases of COVID-19. The prospective study material was composed of cDNA or gDNA derived from T cells, B-cell-depleted T cells, or PBMCs. Deeply sampled blood TCRbeta repertoires from subjects exposed to, actively infected with, or recovered from COVID-19 were included in the dataset. The repertoires were released in a freely available public database meant as a resource for research on the immune response to SARS-CoV-2. Samples were obtained from the ongoing ImmuneRACE study (first 160 participants) and from over a thousand subjects provided by 6 global collaborators. The sample metadata nearly always contained a de-identified subject ID, COVID-19 status, age in years and sex. Where available, HLA class I and class II types were taken from metadata supplied by the sample provider and were not determined by assay-based typing.

General findings and caveats noted by the study authors: The quantity of clinical and demographic metadata differed by source and by participant and was supplied without curation.

The rearranged segments are TRBV28 and TRBJ2-6; TRBD2 might be the D gene, on 5 matching bases. This TCR was recovered from a man older than 75 with acute or convalescent COVID-19. What was sequenced was peripheral blood. The nucleotide sequence is TGTGCCAGCAGGGGAGAAACTACTGGGGCCAACGTCCTGACTTTC. It specifies CASRGETTGANVLTF.